Here is one T cell receptor (beta chain) with its context. Which antigen it targets is not known. No base quality values were provided; no much bigger clone lies one nucleotide off. These data originate in a study of blood T cell repertoires in COVID-19 (dated by TCRdb to the early 2020s). In the study overall: The collaborator samples originated in the United States, Italy and Spain and spanned the acute and convalescent phases of COVID-19. The material from the prospective study consisted of cDNA or gDNA derived from T cells, B-cell-depleted T cells, or PBMCs. Deeply sampled blood TCRbeta repertoires from subjects exposed to, actively infected with, or recovered from COVID-19 were included in the dataset. The repertoires were made available in a free public database intended to serve as a resource for research on the immune response to SARS-CoV-2. The samples were drawn from the first 160 participants of the ongoing ImmuneRACE study and from more than 1,000 subjects provided by 6 global collaborators. Sample metadata almost always included a de-identified subject ID, COVID-19 status, age in years and sex. Where HLA class I and class II types were available, the types were taken from metadata supplied by the sample provider, not from assay-based typing.

The collaborating institutions used their own protocols to collect whole blood in K2EDTA tubes. For TCRbeta analysis, collaborators shipped samples in one of three forms: frozen whole blood, isolated PBMCs, or DNA extracted from either of those sample types. TCRbeta CDR3 regions were amplified from genomic DNA by means of the immunoSEQ Assay, a bias-controlled multiplex PCR. The authors' pipeline ran thus. Nucleated cell counts per sample were estimated from amplification of reference gene primers within the assay. To quantify the absolute abundance of each unique TCRbeta CDR3 rearrangement, sequence reads were collapsed and filtered. For each sample, productive Simpson clonality was calculated by taking the square root of Simpson's diversity index across productive rearrangements. The immuneACCESS repertoire file appears here via TCRdb, limited to in-frame rearrangements. These files lack a portion of the clones; in checked studies, under half of the deficit traces to unresolved V genes, and the cause of the others is not known. V and J calls and clone size are given by that table; D and trimming were obtained from the DNA. The table for this sample lists 100,000 to 120,000 clones; roughly 91% of them were counted only once. About 3% of the sample is in the top ten clones.

Measured from the cysteine to the phenylalanine, the CDR3 is 17 residues long. CDR3 DNA only is kept here, 51 bases in frame from base 1. Relative to germline, V is missing 1 base and J is missing 6 bases, with 13 bases of the junction outside any gene match. As encoded in the germline V gene (reference sequence), CDR1 is LGHDT while CDR2 is YNNKEL. Points the paper makes about the study in general: The amount of clinical and demographic metadata varied by source and participant and was provided uncurated.

Recombination linked TRBV3-1 (or the pseudogene TRBV3-2) to TRBJ2-7; the central 9 bases match TRBD2. Specimen: peripheral blood. The receptor was isolated from a woman between 50 and 59 years old with acute or convalescent COVID-19. The nucleotide sequence reads TGTGCCAGCAGCCAAGTCCCCTTGTCTAGCGGGATAGGCGAGCAGTACTTC. This is translated as CASSQVPLSSGIGEQYF.